This entry lists 17 T cell receptor beta chains sequenced from one sample in a study of regulatory T cells in long-lasting Graves disease. Described time point: newly diagnosed GD, antithyroid drugs for less than 3 months. PBMCs were the source of the RNA used for TCR sequencing. Building the TCR beta libraries relied on iRepertoire HTBI primers, and CDR3 regions underwent Arm-PCR. Each CDR3 protein gets one entry after TCRdb re-called the multiplex PCR reads with MiXCR. This repertoire shows approximately 480,000 distinct CDR3 sequences, roughly 17% found once; its top ten account for 12%. This sample also belongs to another study, concerning T cells in Graves' hyperthyroidism and ophthalmopathy.

Specimen: peripheral blood mononuclear cells (PBMCs), collected at new diagnosis, from a patient treated with antithyroid drugs. The receptors here all came from a man aged 35-49 years with Graves disease.

This clonotype was seen ten or more times. The chain couples TRBV11-2 to TRBJ2-5; D may be TRBD2 (5 bases). Germline V gives CDR1 SGHAT, CDR2 FQNNGV. The CDR3 extends over 15 amino acids. With 4 bases removed from V and 0 bases from J, the gap between germline ends came to 12 bases. CDR3 DNA: TGTGCCAGCAGCTCATCCGGGGTTAACCAAGAGACCCAGTACTTC. It specifies CASSSSGVNQETQYF. Variable domain in full (rest from reference TRBV11-2 and TRBJ2-5): EAGVAQSPRYKIIEKRQSVAFWCNPISGHATLYWYQQILGQGPKLLIQFQNNGVVDDSQLPKDRFSAERLKGVDSTLKIQPAKLEDSAVYLCASSSSGVNQETQYFGPGTRLLVL.

J is TRBJ2-2 and V is TRBV27, with 10 bases identical to TRBD2. Per the germline V gene, CDR1 is MNHEY and CDR2 is SMNVEV (reference sequence). The length of the CDR3 is 16 residues. Losses at the gene ends were 2 bases for V and 4 bases for J; bases not matched to a gene: 4. The CDR3 here is CASSLVAGGSTGELFF. The CDR3 nucleotides are TGTGCCAGCAGTTTAGTAGCGGGAGGCAGCACCGGGGAGCTGTTTTTT.

In this sample, this clonotype turned up once. The likely explanation is a read error, given a far larger clone one base away. J is TRBJ2-7 and V is TRBV5-1; D remains ambiguous. This CDR3 region has 16 residues. CDR1 is SGHRS and CDR2 is YFSETQ in the germline V gene. The CDR3 bases are TGTGCCAGCAGTCCAAATGGCCCCCAAAACTCCTACGAGCAGTACTTC. This sequence encodes CASSPNGPQNSYEQYF.

This clonotype was picked up a small number of times. The genes are TRBV4-2 and TRBJ2-7, with D perhaps TRBD2 (6 bases). Trimming took 4 bases from V and 6 from J, leaving 19 bases between them. Germline V gene lookup returns CDR1 LGHNA and CDR2 YNFKEQ. The CDR3 sequence is 15 residues long. CDR3 residues: CASSPHRDSPSEQYF. For the CDR3, the DNA is TGTGCCAGCAGCCCGCACCGGGACTCCCCGTCCGAGCAGTACTTC.

This clonotype was picked up many times. The chain uses TRBV5-1 and TRBJ1-1, with D hard to call. The germline V gene encodes CDR1 SGHRS and CDR2 YFSETQ. Trimming removed 0 bases at V and 4 bases at J, with 13 bases between. The CDR3 totals 15 residues. The DNA for the CDR3 is TGCGCCAGCAGCTTGGAGTTAGCACGGGGCACTGAAGCTTTCTTT. This translates into CASSLELARGTEAFF.

The sample holds a few counts of this clonotype. The chain joins TRBV12-3 or TRBV12-4 to TRBJ1-2; unclear D gene. Trimming took 1 base from V and 2 from J, leaving 8 bases between them. This CDR3 has 14 residues. CDR3 nucleotides: TGTGCCAGCAGTTTAGAGGGCAGGAACTATGGCTACACCTTC. This encodes CASSLEGRNYGYTF.

This chain uses TRBV12-5 with TRBJ2-6; a possible D gene is TRBD1 (5 bases). CDR3 size: 19 residues. Trimming took off 3 bases at V and 0 bases at J, with 18 bases between the two ends. CDR1 and CDR2 from the germline V gene are LGHNT and FRNRAP. The CDR3 reads CASGFIGAVPASGANVLTF. The DNA for the CDR3 is TGTGCTAGTGGTTTCATTGGGGCAGTTCCCGCCTCTGGGGCCAACGTCCTGACTTTC.

Many counts were recorded for this clonotype. The chain couples TRBV5-1 to TRBJ2-3; D remains ambiguous. Deletions cut 4 bases from V and 3 bases from J, with 9 bases between. CDR1 and CDR2 from the germline V gene are SGHRS and YFSETQ. The CDR3 totals 13 residues. CDR3 sequence: CASSPQKTDTQYF. CDR3 sequence (DNA): TGCGCCAGCAGCCCCCAGAAGACAGATACGCAGTATTTT.

Many counts were recorded for this clonotype. This chain uses TRBV30 with TRBJ1-2; D might be TRBD1 (5 bases). V was shortened by 2 bases and J by 6 bases, with 13 bases between the two germline ends. Germline loops: CDR1 GTSNPN, CDR2 SVGIG (reference sequence). This CDR3 comprises 13 residues. CDR3 sequence (DNA): TGTGCCTGGAGTCAGCGAGCAGGGAATGGCTACACCTTC. Protein sequence: CAWSQRAGNGYTF.

A note on this clonotype: This may arise from a read error, as a much more abundant clone is one base away. The V and J genes are TRBV3-1 and TRBJ2-5; the match to TRBD2 covers 9 bases. Looked up from germline, CDR1 is LGHDT and CDR2 is YNNKEL (reference sequence). The CDR3 extends over 17 amino acids. The CDR3 loop reads CAISQRGGAGGQETQYF. CDR3 in DNA: TGTGCCATCAGCCAAAGGGGGGGAGCGGGAGGACAAGAGACCCAGTACTTC.

In the case of this clonotype: As the CDR3 is not closed by the conserved phenylalanine or tryptophan, this likely results from a read error. The rearrangement links TRBV7-9 to TRBJ2-2; D is uncertain. Trimming took off 3 bases at V and 2 bases at J, with 10 bases between the two ends. CDR3 length: 15 residues. The germline gives CDR1 SEHNR, CDR2 FQNEAQ (reference sequence). The CDR3 DNA follows: TGTGCCAGCAGCTTTCTAGTGCCTAACACCGGGGAGCTGTTTTCT. It specifies CASSFLVPNTGELFS.

This clonotype was detected many times. The chain uses TRBV18 and TRBJ2-1, with 9 bases fitting TRBD1. This CDR3 is 16 amino acids long. J was trimmed by 4 bases and V by 5 bases; bases with no gene match: 9. From germline, CDR1 is KGHSH and CDR2 LQKENI. The CDR3 spells CASSTTGGAGYNEQFF. Here the CDR3 DNA reads TGTGCCAGCTCAACAACAGGGGGCGCCGGGTACAATGAGCAGTTCTTC.

V and J are TRBV24-1 and TRBJ2-7; 8 bases line up with TRBD1. With 7 bases clipped from V and 2 bases from J, the junction kept 6 bases outside the gene matches. CDR3 length equals 14 residues. CDR1 is KGHDR and CDR2 is SFDVKD in the germline V gene. The CDR3 region is CATSPGGLPYEQYF. In DNA, the CDR3 is TGTGCCACCAGCCCAGGGGGCTTGCCCTACGAGCAGTACTTC.

J is TRBJ2-5 and V is TRBV5-1; 11 bases are shared with TRBD2. V dropped 4 bases and J dropped 0; count of bases not matched to a gene: 5. Germline V gives CDR1 SGHRS, CDR2 YFSETQ. The CDR3 is made up of 16 amino acids. The CDR3 spells CASSPGTSGHQETQYF. CDR3 bases: TGCGCCAGCAGCCCCGGGACTAGCGGACACCAAGAGACCCAGTACTTC.

The chain has TRBV27 and TRBJ2-7; D may be TRBD1 or TRBD2 (5 bases each). Germline V gives CDR1 MNHEY, CDR2 SMNVEV (reference sequence). CDR3 size: 15 residues. V was shortened by 5 bases and J by 7 bases, with 21 bases between the two germline ends. The CDR3 coding sequence is TGTGCCAGCAGTGCCTCCGGGACGGTAGTATTGGAGCAGTACTTC. This sequence encodes CASSASGTVVLEQYF.

Concerning this clonotype itself: A junction end diverges from the germline sequence, so it may reflect a read error. This sequence joins TRBV30 and TRBJ1-1; no reliable D call. Germline V gene sequence: CDR1 GTSNPN, CDR2 SVGIG (reference sequence). The CDR3 contains 15 residues. CDR3 coding DNA: TGTTCCTGGAGTGTACCGGATACCACTTTCACTGAAGCTTTCTTT. The encoded protein is CSWSVPDTTFTEAFF.

This clonotype came up many times. The V gene is TRBV12-5, the J gene TRBJ2-3, with a tentative D call TRBD2 (5 bases). The CDR3 has 14 residues. Germline V CDR1 and CDR2: LGHNT, FRNRAP. The ends were cut back, 5 bases at V and 0 bases at J, with 9 bases in the middle. This chain's CDR3 is CASGPPGSTDTQYF. The CDR3 DNA reads TGTGCTAGTGGTCCCCCGGGAAGCACAGATACGCAGTATTTT.